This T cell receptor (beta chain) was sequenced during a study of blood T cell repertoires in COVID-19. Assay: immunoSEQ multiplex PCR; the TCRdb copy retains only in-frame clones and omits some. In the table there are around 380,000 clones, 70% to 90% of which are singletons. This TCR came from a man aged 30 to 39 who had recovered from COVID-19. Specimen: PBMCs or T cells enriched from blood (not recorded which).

The chain's CDR3 is CASSFTSSYEQYF. CDR3 bases: TGTGCCAGCAGCTTCACCAGCTCCTACGAGCAGTACTTC. The chain joins TRBV7-2 to TRBJ2-7; D is undetermined. Germline V gene lookup returns CDR1 SGHTA and CDR2 FQGNSA. Trimming shortened V by 3 bases and J by 0 bases, and 6 bases separated the two germline ends. This CDR3 spans 13 amino acids.